The sequence of this T cell receptor (beta chain) was determined in a study of T cells in Graves' hyperthyroidism and ophthalmopathy. This CDR3 region has 14 residues. The J segment lost 6 bases and the V segment lost 3 bases, leaving 5 bases of the junction unmatched. TCR beta CDR3 regions were amplified from RNA transcripts. Carried out on the TCR CDR3, a first-round RT-PCR used the HTBI primer set. Using its own MiXCR run on the multiplex PCR reads, TCRdb lists one record per CDR3 protein. The table records approximately 400,000 distinct CDR3 sequences, roughly 25% of them present only once. Concerning this clonotype: Its specificity is unknown.

Overall study results and limits: Among clonotypes expanded in thyroid above 0.001, most were also found in blood.

The sequence was obtained from a man aged 45-65 years with Graves' hyperthyroidism. This rearrangement joins TRBV12-3 or TRBV12-4 to TRBJ2-3, with 8 bases identical to TRBD2. Sequencing was carried out using blood. This chain's CDR3 is CASSFWREADTQYF. The DNA of the CDR3 is TGTGCCAGCAGTTTTTGGCGGGAGGCGGATACGCAGTATTTT.